This TCR beta chain was captured in a study of T cell responses to AZD1222 COVID-19 vaccine. This CDR3 is 15 amino acids long. Germline CDR1 reads MNHEY; CDR2 reads SVGAGI. The ends lost 6 bases at V and 5 bases at J; junction bases unmatched: 10. Data came from immunoSEQ multiplex PCR; TCRdb stores just in-frame clones and leaves some out. The data contain more than 100,000 clones, roughly 88% of them seen just once; the ten biggest clones take up around 4.8%. The V call is TRBV6-5, the J call TRBJ1-1, with TRBD1 identical over 9 bases. The receptor's source is an adult in good health. The sample consisted of peripheral blood, taken on day 0 of AZD1222 vaccination. In nucleotides, the CDR3 is TGTGCCAGCAGCTCACAGGGGGCATCGGGAACTGAAGCTTTCTTT. Translated: CASSSQGASGTEAFF.